The sample holds one count of the clone carrying this TCR beta chain. These data belong to a study of T-cell reconstitution after alpha-beta-depleted transplantation in children. A TCRbeta library incorporating unique molecular identifiers was prepared. TCRdb re-analysed the PCR reads in MiXCR, keeping a single row per CDR3 protein. Counted here are hundreds of thousands of distinct CDR3 sequences, around 17% occurring once; the ten biggest clones make up under 1.2%. Germline CDR1 is DFQATT and CDR2 is SNEGSKA (reference sequence). V lost 6 bases and J lost 8, with 20 bases in between. The CDR3 has 14 amino acids.

This material consisted of PBMCs from the stem cell graft donor, taken from the stem cell graft. V is TRBV20-1 and J is TRBJ1-5; the D gene is possibly TRBD1 (6 bases). This receptor was identified in a human donor who donated a stem cell graft to a child with acute myeloid leukemia. CDR3 DNA sequence: TGCAGTGCGACCACAGGGTACCAATCGAAGCCCCAGCATTTT. The encoded protein is CSATTGYQSKPQHF.